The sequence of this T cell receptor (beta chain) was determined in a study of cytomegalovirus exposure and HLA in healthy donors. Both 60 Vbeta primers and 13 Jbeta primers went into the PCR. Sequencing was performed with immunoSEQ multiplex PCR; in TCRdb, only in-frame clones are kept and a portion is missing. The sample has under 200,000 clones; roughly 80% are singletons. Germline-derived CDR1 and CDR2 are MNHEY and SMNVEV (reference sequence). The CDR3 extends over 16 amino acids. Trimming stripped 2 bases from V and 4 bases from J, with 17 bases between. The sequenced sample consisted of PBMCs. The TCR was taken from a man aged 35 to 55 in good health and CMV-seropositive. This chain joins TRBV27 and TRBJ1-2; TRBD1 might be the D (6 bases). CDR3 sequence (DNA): TGTGCCAGCAGTTTAACCCGACAGGTAACAGGCTATGGCTACACCTTC. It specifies CASSLTRQVTGYGYTF.